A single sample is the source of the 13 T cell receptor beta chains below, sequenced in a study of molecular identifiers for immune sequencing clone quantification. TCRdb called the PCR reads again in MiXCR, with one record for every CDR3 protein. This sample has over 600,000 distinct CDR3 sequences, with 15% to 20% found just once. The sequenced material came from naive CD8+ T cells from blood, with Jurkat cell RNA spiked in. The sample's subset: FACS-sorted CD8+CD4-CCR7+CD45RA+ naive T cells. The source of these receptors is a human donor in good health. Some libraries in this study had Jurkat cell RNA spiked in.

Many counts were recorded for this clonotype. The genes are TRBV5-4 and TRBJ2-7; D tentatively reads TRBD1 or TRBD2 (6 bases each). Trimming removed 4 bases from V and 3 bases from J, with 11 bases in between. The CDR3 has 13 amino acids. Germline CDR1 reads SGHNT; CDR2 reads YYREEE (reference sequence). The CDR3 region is CASSPGGDYEQYF. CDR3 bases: TGTGCCAGCAGCCCCGGGGGCGACTACGAGCAGTACTTC.

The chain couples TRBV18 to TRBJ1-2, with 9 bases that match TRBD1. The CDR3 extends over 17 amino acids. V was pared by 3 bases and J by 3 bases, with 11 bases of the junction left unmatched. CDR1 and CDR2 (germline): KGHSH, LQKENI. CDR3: CASSPAGQGSPHYGYTF. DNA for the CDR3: TGTGCCAGCTCACCCGCGGGACAGGGCTCCCCACACTATGGCTACACCTTC.

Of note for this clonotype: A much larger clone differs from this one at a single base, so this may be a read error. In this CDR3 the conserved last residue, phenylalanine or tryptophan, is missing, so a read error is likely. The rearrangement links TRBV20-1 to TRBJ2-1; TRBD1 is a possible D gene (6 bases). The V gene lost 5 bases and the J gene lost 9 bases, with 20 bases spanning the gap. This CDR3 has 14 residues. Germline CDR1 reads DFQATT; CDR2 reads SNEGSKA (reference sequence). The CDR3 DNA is TGCAGTGCTTCCGGGACAACTCGGTATGGTGAGCAGTTCTCC. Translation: CSASGTTRYGEQFS.

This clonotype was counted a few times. The CDR3 is CASSLVSGAEQFF. For the CDR3, the DNA is TGTGCCAGCAGTTTAGTTAGCGGGGCTGAGCAGTTCTTC. The rearrangement joins TRBV12-3 or TRBV12-4 to TRBJ2-1; 8 bases are shared with TRBD2. CDR3 size: 13 residues. Unmatched junction bases numbered 2, after V lost 1 base and J lost 9 bases.

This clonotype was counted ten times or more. The CDR3 here is CASSTGRVYPSGANVLTF. The CDR3 bases are TGTGCCAGTAGTACCGGGAGGGTCTATCCCTCTGGGGCCAACGTCCTGACTTTC. V and J are TRBV19 and TRBJ2-6; 8 bases are a match to TRBD2. Germline V gene sequence: CDR1 LNHDA, CDR2 SQIVND (reference sequence). With V trimmed by 4 bases and J by 0 bases, 8 bases remained unmatched. This CDR3 is 18 amino acids long.

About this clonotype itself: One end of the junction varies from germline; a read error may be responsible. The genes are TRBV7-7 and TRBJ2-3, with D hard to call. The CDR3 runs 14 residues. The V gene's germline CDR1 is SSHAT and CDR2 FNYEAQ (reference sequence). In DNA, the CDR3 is TGTGCTAGCAGCTCAAATCTATTTGGAGATACGCAGTATTTT. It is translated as CASSSNLFGDTQYF. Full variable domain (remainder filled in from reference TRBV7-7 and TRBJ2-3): GAGVSQSPRYKVTKRGQDVTLRCDPISSHATLYWYQQALGQGPEFLTYFNYEAQPDKSGLPSDRFSAERPEGSISTLTIQRTEQRDSAMYRCASSSNLFGDTQYFGPGTRLTVL.

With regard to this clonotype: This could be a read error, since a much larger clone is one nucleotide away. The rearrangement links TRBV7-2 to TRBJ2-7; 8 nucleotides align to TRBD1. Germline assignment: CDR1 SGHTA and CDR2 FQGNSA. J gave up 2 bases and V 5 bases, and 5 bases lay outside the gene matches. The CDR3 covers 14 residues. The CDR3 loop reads CASSPMTGAYEQYF. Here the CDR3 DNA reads TGTGCCAGCAGCCCCATGACAGGGGCCTACGAGCAGTACTTC. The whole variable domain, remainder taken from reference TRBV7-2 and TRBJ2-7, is GAGVSQSPSNKVTEKGKDVELRCDPISGHTALYWYRQSLGQGLEFLIYFQGNSAPDKSGLPSDRFSAERTGGSVSTLTIQRTQQEDSAVYLCASSPMTGAYEQYFGPGTRLTVT.

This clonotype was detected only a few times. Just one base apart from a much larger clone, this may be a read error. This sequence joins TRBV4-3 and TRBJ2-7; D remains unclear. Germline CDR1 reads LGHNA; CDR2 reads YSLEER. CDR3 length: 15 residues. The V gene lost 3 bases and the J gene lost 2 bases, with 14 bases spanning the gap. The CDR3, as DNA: TGCGCCAGCAGCCACAGCTCGTGGGCGGCCTACGAGCAGTACTTC. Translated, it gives CASSHSSWAAYEQYF.

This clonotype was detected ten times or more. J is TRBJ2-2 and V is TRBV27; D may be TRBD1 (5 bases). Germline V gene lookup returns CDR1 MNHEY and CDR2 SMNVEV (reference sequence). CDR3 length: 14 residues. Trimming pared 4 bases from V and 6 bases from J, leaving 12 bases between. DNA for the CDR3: TGTGCCAGCAGTTCAACGACAGACCCCGGGGAGCTGTTTTTT. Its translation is CASSSTTDPGELFF.

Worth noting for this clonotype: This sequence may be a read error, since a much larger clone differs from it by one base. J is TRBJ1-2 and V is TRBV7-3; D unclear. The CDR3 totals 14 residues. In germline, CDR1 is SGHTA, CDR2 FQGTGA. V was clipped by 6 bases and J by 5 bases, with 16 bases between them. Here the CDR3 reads CASSSGPASYGYTF. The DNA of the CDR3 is TGTGCCAGCAGTTCCGGTCCCGCCTCATATGGCTACACCTTC.

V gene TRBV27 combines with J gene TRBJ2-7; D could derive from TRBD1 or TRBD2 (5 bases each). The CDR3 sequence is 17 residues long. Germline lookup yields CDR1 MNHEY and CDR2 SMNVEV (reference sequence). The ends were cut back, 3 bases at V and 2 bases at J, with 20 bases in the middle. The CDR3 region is CASSFGSVLGDPYEQYF. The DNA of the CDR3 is TGTGCCAGCAGTTTCGGGTCAGTTCTTGGGGACCCCTACGAGCAGTACTTC.

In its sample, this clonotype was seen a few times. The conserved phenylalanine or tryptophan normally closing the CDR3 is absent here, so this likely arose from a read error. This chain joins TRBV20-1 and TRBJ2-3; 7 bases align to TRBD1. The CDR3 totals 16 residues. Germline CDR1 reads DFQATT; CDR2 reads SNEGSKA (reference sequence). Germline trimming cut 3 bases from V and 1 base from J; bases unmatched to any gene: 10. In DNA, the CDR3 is TGCAGTGCTAGCATACAGGGGCCCCGGGGCACAGATACGCAGTATTCT. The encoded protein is CSASIQGPRGTDTQYS.

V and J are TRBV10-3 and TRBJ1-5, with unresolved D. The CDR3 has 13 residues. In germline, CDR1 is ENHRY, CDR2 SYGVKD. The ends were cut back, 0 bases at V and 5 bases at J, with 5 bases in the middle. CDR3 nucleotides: TGTGCCATCAGTGAGTCTACCTATCAGCCCCAGCATTTT. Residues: CAISESTYQPQHF.